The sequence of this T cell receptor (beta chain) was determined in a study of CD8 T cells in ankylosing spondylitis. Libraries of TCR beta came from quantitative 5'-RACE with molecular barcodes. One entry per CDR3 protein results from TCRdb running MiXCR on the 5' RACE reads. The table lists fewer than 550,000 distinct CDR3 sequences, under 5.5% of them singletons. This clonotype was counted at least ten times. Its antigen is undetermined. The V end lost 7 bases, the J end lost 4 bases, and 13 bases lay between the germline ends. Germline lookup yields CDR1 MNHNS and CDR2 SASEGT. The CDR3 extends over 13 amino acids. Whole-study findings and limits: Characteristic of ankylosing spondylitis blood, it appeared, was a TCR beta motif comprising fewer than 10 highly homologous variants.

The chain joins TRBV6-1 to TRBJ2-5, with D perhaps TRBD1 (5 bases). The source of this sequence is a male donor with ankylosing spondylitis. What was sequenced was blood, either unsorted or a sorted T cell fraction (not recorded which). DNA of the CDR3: TGTGCCAGCAAGGACATCTCGCGAGAGACCCAGTACTTC. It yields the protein CASKDISRETQYF.